The clone carrying this T cell receptor beta chain has just one count. This specimen belongs to a study of cytomegalovirus exposure and HLA in healthy donors. Whole-study context: From HLA-typed donors, an early data release held approximately 85 million unique TCRs.

Trimming pared 5 bases from V and 1 base from J, leaving 12 bases between. Germline V gene sequence: CDR1 KGHSH, CDR2 LQKENI. This CDR3 spans 15 amino acids. It was with 60 Vbeta and 13 Jbeta primers that the PCR ran. The method was immunoSEQ multiplex PCR; TCRdb's version includes in-frame clones alone and lacks a portion of them. The sample shows about 150,000 clones, around 75% of them seen only once. The TCR was taken from a woman aged 40 to 49 in good health and CMV-seronegative. The sequenced sample was PBMCs. The chain combines TRBV18 with TRBJ1-3; D uncertain. CDR3 sequence reads: CASSSVRGSGNTIYF. CDR3 coding DNA: TGTGCCAGCTCATCAGTAAGAGGGTCTGGAAACACCATATATTTT.